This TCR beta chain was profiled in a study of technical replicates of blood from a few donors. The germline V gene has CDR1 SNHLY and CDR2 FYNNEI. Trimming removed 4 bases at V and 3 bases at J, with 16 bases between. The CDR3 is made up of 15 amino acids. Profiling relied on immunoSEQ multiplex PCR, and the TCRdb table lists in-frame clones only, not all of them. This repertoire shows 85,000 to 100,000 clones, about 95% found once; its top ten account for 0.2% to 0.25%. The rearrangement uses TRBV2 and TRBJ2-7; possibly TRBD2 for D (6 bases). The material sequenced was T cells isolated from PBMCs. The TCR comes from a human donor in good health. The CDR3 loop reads CASSVSGTVDYEQYF. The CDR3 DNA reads TGTGCCAGCAGTGTATCCGGGACTGTGGACTACGAGCAGTACTTC.